The clone carrying this T cell receptor beta chain showed up just a few times. Preparation of the TCRbeta library was carried out with unique molecular identifiers. MiXCR, run by TCRdb on the PCR reads, gives a single entry per CDR3 protein. The sample has some 100,000 distinct CDR3 sequences, 15% seen once. These data originate in a study of T-cell reconstitution after alpha-beta-depleted transplantation in children. Deletions cut 0 bases from V and 0 bases from J, with 12 bases between. Looked up from germline, CDR1 is LNHNV and CDR2 is YYDKDF (reference sequence). CDR3 length: 17 amino acids. The specimen was PBMCs, mostly from graft donor cells, collected 180 days after TCRalphabeta/CD19-depleted stem cell transplant. The chain has TRBV15 and TRBJ1-5; a possible D gene is TRBD1 (6 bases). The receptor's source is a male patient aged 2-15 years who had a stem cell transplant for acute lymphoblastic leukemia, so the T cells may come from the graft donor. CDR3 region: CATSRDRGEYSNQPQHF. The CDR3, as DNA: TGTGCCACCAGCAGAGACAGGGGCGAGTATAGCAATCAGCCCCAGCATTTT.